The 21 T cell receptor beta chains given below trace back to one sample, sequenced in a study of technical replicates of blood from a handful of donors (dated 2017 in TCRdb). Libraries were built with the immunoSEQ multiplex PCR assay. TCRdb carries this immuneACCESS record with in-frame sequences only. Its versions omit some clonotypes, under half of them owing to an unresolved V gene in the studies checked, with the rest unexplained. Counted in this sample were 75,000 to 100,000 clones; approximately 94% of them appeared once. About 0.3% of the sample goes to the ten largest clones. The material sequenced was T cells isolated from PBMCs. All receptors derive from a human donor in good health.

The chain joins TRBV5-1 to TRBJ2-7, with a possible D match to TRBD1 (6 bases). CDR1 is SGHRS, CDR2 YFSETQ, per germline. This CDR3 is 15 amino acids long. V dropped 2 bases and J dropped 5 bases, with 17 bases sitting between them. CDR3 coding DNA: TGCGCCAGCAGCTTAAAACTCGGGGCAGGGGACGAGCAGTACTTC. As protein: CASSLKLGAGDEQYF.

V and J are TRBV9 and TRBJ1-2, with TRBD1 matching over 8 bases. CDR1 is SGDLS and CDR2 is YYNGEE in the germline V gene. V shed 4 bases, J shed 7 bases, and the junction held 9 bases outside the gene matches. The CDR3 runs to 14 residues. CDR3 loop: CASSSQGGIGGYTF. The CDR3 DNA is TGTGCCAGCAGCTCACAGGGGGGGATAGGTGGCTACACCTTC.

Details on this clone: Relative to the germline gene, one junction end is altered; a read error may explain this. The genes are TRBV7-7 and TRBJ2-1, with 9 positions matching TRBD2. The CDR3 sequence is 13 residues long. From germline, CDR1 is SSHAT and CDR2 FNYEAQ (reference sequence). The CDR3 protein is CASSRLAANEQFF. The CDR3 DNA follows: TGTGCTAGCAGCAGACTAGCGGCCAATGAGCAGTTCTTC.

V gene TRBV19 combines with J gene TRBJ1-1; D gene unclear. CDR1 and CDR2 (germline): LNHDA, SQIVND (reference sequence). The V and J ends lost 3 bases and 0 bases respectively, with 5 bases between them. This CDR3 contains 13 residues. The CDR3 DNA reads as TGTGCCAGTAGTATCAATTTGAACACTGAAGCTTTCTTT. It is translated as CASSINLNTEAFF. The full variable domain, with the rest looked up from reference TRBV19 and TRBJ1-1, is DGGITQSPKYLFRKEGQNVTLSCEQNLNHDAMYWYRQDPGQGLRLIYYSQIVNDFQKGDIAEGYSVSREKKESFPLTVTSAQKNPTAFYLCASSINLNTEAFFGQGTRLTVV.

This clone was observed a single time. The rearrangement joins TRBV7-9 to TRBJ2-1, with 10 bases lining up with TRBD2. Germline loops: CDR1 SEHNR, CDR2 FQNEAQ (reference sequence). The CDR3 length is 17 residues. The trim removed 5 bases at V and 2 bases at J, leaving 9 bases unmatched. CDR3 sequence reads: CASSPASGRLAYNEQFF. For the CDR3, the DNA is TGTGCCAGCAGCCCCGCTAGCGGGAGACTCGCCTACAATGAGCAGTTCTTC.

For the CDR3, the DNA is TGTGCCAGCAGCTCCCCTAACGCCCACGAGCAGTACTTC. It translates to CASSSPNAHEQYF. The chain combines TRBV7-9 with TRBJ2-7, with D uncertain. V shed 4 bases and J shed 5 bases, with 12 bases lying between them. Germline loops: CDR1 SEHNR, CDR2 FQNEAQ (reference sequence). The CDR3 extends over 13 amino acids.

V usage is TRBV25-1 and J usage is TRBJ2-7; 10 bases are shared with TRBD1. With 7 bases clipped from V and 4 bases from J, the junction kept 7 bases outside the gene matches. CDR1 is MGHDK, CDR2 SYGVNS, per germline. The CDR3 is 14 amino acids. CDR3 sequence: CASTRQGAYYEQYF. CDR3 coding DNA: TGTGCCAGCACTCGACAGGGGGCGTATTACGAGCAGTACTTC.

The chain is built from TRBV10-3 and TRBJ1-2, with 10 bases that match TRBD1. Losses at the gene ends were 4 bases for V and 1 base for J; bases not matched to a gene: 3. The CDR3 covers 15 residues. Germline CDR1 reads ENHRY; CDR2 reads SYGVKD. In nucleotides, the CDR3 is TGTGCCATCAGTGGGGGACAGGGGAGTAACTATGGCTACACCTTC. Its translation: CAISGGQGSNYGYTF.

The chain combines TRBV7-8 with TRBJ2-6, with no clear D. In germline, CDR1 is SGHVS, CDR2 FQNEAQ. This CDR3 contains 14 residues. Trimming took off 3 bases at V and 0 bases at J, with 3 bases between the two ends. The CDR3 reads CASSFSSGANVLTF. The CDR3 nucleotides read TGTGCCAGCAGCTTTAGCTCTGGGGCCAACGTCCTGACTTTC.

The count of this clone is one. The V and J genes are TRBV10-1 and TRBJ2-1; TRBD2 aligns across 13 bases. The CDR3 totals 17 residues. The germline gives CDR1 WNHNN, CDR2 SYGVQD (reference sequence). Trimming at V came to 0 bases and at J to 8 bases, leaving 7 bases not matched to a gene. This CDR3 reads CASSESGLAGWVDEQFF. The CDR3 nucleotides are TGCGCCAGCAGTGAGTCGGGACTAGCGGGATGGGTAGATGAGCAGTTCTTC.

V gene TRBV19 combines with J gene TRBJ1-5; D unclear. The CDR3 loop spans 18 amino acids. From germline, CDR1 is LNHDA and CDR2 SQIVND (reference sequence). Trimming removed 2 bases at V and 0 bases at J, with 17 bases between. The CDR3 region has the DNA TGTGCCAGTAGTATAAGGGCAGGATGGGAGTATAGCAATCAGCCCCAGCATTTT. As protein: CASSIRAGWEYSNQPQHF.

The chain joins TRBV27 to TRBJ1-2; tentatively, D is TRBD1 (5 bases). CDR1 and CDR2 from the germline V gene are MNHEY and SMNVEV (reference sequence). This CDR3 has 14 residues. V dropped 3 bases and J dropped 0 bases, with 8 bases sitting between them. The CDR3 region has the DNA TGTGCCAGCAGTTTTGACAGAGCTAACTATGGCTACACCTTC. It is translated as CASSFDRANYGYTF.

V usage is TRBV5-4 and J usage is TRBJ1-1, with TRBD1 identical over 7 bases. Germline V gene lookup returns CDR1 SGHNT and CDR2 YYREEE (reference sequence). There are 15 residues in the CDR3. Trimming took 4 bases from V and 1 from J; bases not matched to a gene: 7. The DNA of the CDR3 is TGTGCCAGCAGCCTCCTCCGGGACAGGAACACTGAAGCTTTCTTT. Amino acids: CASSLLRDRNTEAFF.

This sequence joins TRBV6-5 and TRBJ2-6; D is unresolved. V was trimmed by 1 base and J by 4 bases, leaving 2 bases between them. In germline, CDR1 is MNHEY, CDR2 SVGAGI. CDR3 length: 13 amino acids. CDR3 region: CASSYLGANVLTF. CDR3 bases: TGTGCCAGCAGTTACTTAGGGGCCAACGTCCTGACTTTC.

The chain joins TRBV25-1 to TRBJ2-7; TRBD1 is a possible D gene (6 bases). V lost 8 bases and J lost 5, with 10 bases in between. CDR1 is MGHDK and CDR2 is SYGVNS in the germline V gene. CDR3 size: 11 residues. The CDR3 here is CASARGHEQYF. The DNA for the CDR3 is TGTGCCAGCGCCAGGGGCCACGAGCAGTACTTC.

The chain carries TRBV4-2 and TRBJ1-5; D ambiguous. The germline V gene encodes CDR1 LGHNA and CDR2 YNFKEQ. This CDR3 spans 14 amino acids. Trimming stripped 0 bases from V and 3 bases from J, with 6 bases between. This CDR3 reads CASSQDGNNQPQHF. The CDR3 bases are TGTGCCAGCAGCCAAGATGGCAACAATCAGCCCCAGCATTTT.

The V call is TRBV6-5, the J call TRBJ2-1; 10 bases map to TRBD1. The CDR3 is 15 amino acids. Trimming at V came to 6 bases and at J to 10 bases, leaving 12 bases not matched to a gene. Germline V gene sequence: CDR1 MNHEY, CDR2 SVGAGI. The chain's CDR3 is CASRIGTGDAREQFF. CDR3 DNA sequence: TGTGCCAGCAGGATTGGGACAGGGGATGCGCGGGAGCAGTTCTTC.

This chain's CDR3 is CASRDYHNEQFF. The CDR3 bases are TGTGCCAGCAGGGACTATCACAATGAGCAGTTCTTC. The gene calls are TRBV2 and TRBJ2-1, with D perhaps matching TRBD2 (6 bases). The length of the CDR3 is 12 residues. V was pared by 6 bases and J by 5 bases, with 8 bases between. Germline V gene sequence: CDR1 SNHLY, CDR2 FYNNEI. The variable domain in full, with the rest retrieved from reference TRBV2 and TRBJ2-1, is EPEVTQTPSHQVTQMGQEVILRCVPISNHLYFYWYRQILGQKVEFLVSFYNNEISEKSEIFDDQFSVERPDGSNFTLKIRSTKLEDSAMYFCASRDYHNEQFFGPGTRLTVL.

J is TRBJ2-3 and V is TRBV19; 11 bases match TRBD2. V was clipped by 9 bases and J by 5 bases; unmatched bases: 13. CDR3 length: 16 amino acids. From germline, CDR1 is LNHDA and CDR2 SQIVND (reference sequence). The CDR3 DNA is TGTGCCAGCAAAGCCCTGACTAGCGGGACTAGAGATACGCAGTATTTT. It codes for CASKALTSGTRDTQYF.

V usage is TRBV7-2 and J usage is TRBJ2-5; no firm D call. Trimming took off 1 base at V and 3 bases at J, with 12 bases between the two ends. The CDR3 totals 15 residues. Germline CDR1 reads SGHTA; CDR2 reads FQGNSA. The chain's CDR3 is CASSLVYSRKETQYF. The CDR3 region has the DNA TGTGCCAGCAGCTTAGTGTACAGTAGGAAAGAGACCCAGTACTTC.

The chain recombines TRBV7-2 with TRBJ2-2, with D possibly matching TRBD2 (6 bases). This CDR3 has 16 amino acids. Trimming removed 5 bases at V and 3 bases at J, with 16 bases between. Looked up from germline, CDR1 is SGHTA and CDR2 is FQGNSA. The CDR3 bases are TGTGCCAGCAGCCCCCCCGCTAGCGAGTACACCGGGGAGCTGTTTTTT. It translates to CASSPPASEYTGELFF.